These T cell receptor beta chains were read from a single sample in a study of post-analysis software for immune sequencing data. MiXCR was run by TCRdb on the PCR reads, yielding one entry per CDR3 protein. The top ten clones hold around 6.1% of a sample with about 540,000 distinct CDR3 sequences, around 34% of them seen once. The sample was blood. These receptor sequences come from a girl aged 2-17 years with multiple sclerosis. Each CDR3 is given with its conserved first and last residue. Fields, in order: D gene, V gene, J gene, clone size, CDR3 protein, CDR3 DNA. A D gene is named only where the DNA matches it firmly. Clone size is given for some rows only: seen once, a few or many times, or a class if the clone is expanded.

-	TRBV20-1	TRBJ2-3	few	CSARDPGADTQYF	TGCAGTGCTAGAGATCCGGGGGCAGATACGCAGTATTTT
-	TRBV18	TRBJ2-5	once	CASSPTTGLQETQYF	TGTGCCAGCTCACCCACGACAGGACTCCAAGAGACCCAGTACTTC
-	TRBV5-1	TRBJ2-1	few	CASQEEAGWNEQFF	TGCGCCAGTCAGGAGGAGGCAGGGTGGAATGAGCAGTTCTTC
TRBD1	TRBV29-1	TRBJ1-2	few	CSVQDRGFGYGYTF	TGCAGCGTCCAAGACAGGGGGTTCGGCTATGGCTACACCTTC
-	TRBV20-1	TRBJ1-4	-	CSARRGAVEKLFF	TGCAGTGCTAGAAGGGGGGCTGTGGAAAAACTGTTTTTT
-	TRBV10-3	TRBJ2-7	many	CATREGAYEQYF	TGTGCCACCAGGGAGGGGGCGTACGAGCAGTACTTC
TRBD1	TRBV6-6	TRBJ2-3	many	CASSSGDRGADTQYF	TGTGCCAGCAGTTCTGGAGACAGGGGTGCGGATACGCAGTATTTT
-	TRBV23-1	TRBJ2-7	-	CASSRPAGDEQYF	TGCGCCAGCAGTCGCCCCGCAGGGGACGAGCAGTACTTC
-	TRBV5-6	TRBJ2-5	-	CASSQIKGPRGETQYF	TGTGCCAGCAGCCAAATAAAGGGTCCACGGGGGGAGACCCAGTACTTC
-	TRBV29-1	TRBJ2-4	few	CSARDVAKNIQYF	TGCAGCGCGAGGGACGTAGCCAAAAACATTCAGTACTTC
-	TRBV15	TRBJ2-5	few	CATSRDIDGPETQYF	TGTGCCACCAGCAGAGATATTGACGGTCCCGAGACCCAGTACTTC
-	TRBV5-1	TRBJ2-5	-	CASSLGAGIPETQYF	TGCGCCAGCAGCTTGGGGGCGGGGATTCCGGAGACCCAGTACTTC
-	TRBV20-1	TRBJ2-3	-	CGARDLRGEPNPTQYF	TGCGGCGCTAGAGATCTCCGCGGGGAGCCTAACCCTACGCAGTATTTT
TRBD1	TRBV5-1	TRBJ2-1	-	CASSLVTGQAPFF	TGCGCCAGCAGCTTGGTTACGGGACAGGCTCCGTTCTTC
TRBD1	TRBV27	TRBJ1-4	-	CASKPLGQGPTNEKLFF	TGTGCCAGCAAGCCCCTGGGACAGGGTCCAACTAATGAAAAACTGTTTTTT
TRBD1	TRBV10-3	TRBJ1-5	once	CAISSGTGGNQPQHF	TGTGCCATCAGTTCCGGGACAGGGGGCAATCAGCCCCAGCATTTT
TRBD2	TRBV5-1	TRBJ2-3	-	CASSLGVAGADTQYF	TGCGCCAGCAGCTTGGGGGTAGCGGGGGCAGATACGCAGTATTTT
TRBD2	TRBV3-1	TRBJ2-5	-	CASSRGGSLQETQYF	TGTGCCAGCAGCCGGGGGGGAAGCCTCCAAGAGACCCAGTACTTC
TRBD2	TRBV20-1	TRBJ2-5	-	CSPRAGGSRETQYF	TGCAGTCCTCGGGCGGGGGGGTCCCGTGAGACCCAGTACTTC
-	TRBV10-3	TRBJ1-1	-	CAISESGPDGAFF	TGTGCCATCAGTGAGTCAGGGCCTGACGGGGCTTTCTTT
TRBD2	TRBV12-3/TRBV12-4	TRBJ2-3	-	CASSLAPSGGTDAQYF	TGTGCCAGCAGTTTAGCCCCTAGCGGGGGCACAGATGCGCAGTATTTT
-	TRBV5-8	TRBJ2-5	few	CASSPGWGASNEQYF	TGTGCCAGCAGCCCCGGGTGGGGGGCTTCAAATGAGCAGTACTTC
TRBD1	TRBV5-4	TRBJ1-6	-	CASSSDRQNSPLHF	TGTGCCAGCAGCTCGGACAGGCAAAATTCACCCCTCCACTTT
TRBD2	TRBV20-1	TRBJ2-3	-	CSAHPSGGTQYF	TGCAGTGCTCATCCTAGCGGGGGGACGCAGTATTTT
TRBD1	TRBV5-1	TRBJ2-6	-	CASSLWGTGSGANVLTF	TGCGCCAGCAGCTTGTGGGGGACAGGCTCTGGGGCCAACGTCCTGACTTTC
-	TRBV12-3/TRBV12-4	TRBJ2-7	-	CGVSGSRDEQYF	TGTGGCGTGTCAGGGTCACGCGACGAGCAGTACTTC
-	TRBV7-2	TRBJ1-5	few	CASSLGWTAPRGNQPQHF	TGTGCCAGCAGCTTAGGATGGACAGCTCCTCGGGGCAATCAGCCCCAGCATTTT
-	TRBV2	TRBJ2-5	once	CASRGDRASETQYF	TGTGCCAGCAGGGGGGATAGGGCTTCAGAGACCCAGTACTTC
TRBD1	TRBV5-1	TRBJ1-6	-	CASSLEVTGNSPLHF	TGCGCCAGCAGCTTGGAAGTGACAGGGAATTCACCCCTCCACTTT
TRBD1	TRBV4-1	TRBJ1-1	-	CASSQDRGQGLTEAFF	TGCGCCAGCAGCCAAGATCGAGGACAGGGGTTGACTGAAGCTTTCTTT
-	TRBV25-1	TRBJ1-5	-	CASGDWTALNQPQHF	TGTGCCAGCGGGGACTGGACTGCTCTCAATCAGCCCCAGCATTTT
-	TRBV6-1	TRBJ1-1	-	CASSESWDTEAFF	TGTGCCAGCAGTGAGAGTTGGGACACTGAAGCTTTCTTT
-	TRBV12-3/TRBV12-4	TRBJ2-1	few	CASSSPPSEEQFF	TGTGCCAGCAGTTCTCCCCCTTCAGAGGAGCAGTTCTTC
TRBD2	TRBV4-2	TRBJ2-5	-	CASSFLPGTSGEETQYF	TGTGCCAGCAGCTTCCTCCCGGGGACTAGCGGGGAAGAGACCCAGTACTTC
-	TRBV10-3	TRBJ2-3	-	CAISGLEDTQYF	TGTGCCATCAGTGGGTTGGAGGATACGCAGTATTTT
TRBD2	TRBV29-1	TRBJ2-7	-	CSVVGGGAREEQYF	TGCAGCGTTGTTGGCGGGGGGGCCCGGGAAGAGCAGTACTTC
TRBD1	TRBV7-8	TRBJ1-1	-	CASSFLWTGGETEAFF	TGTGCCAGCAGCTTCCTCTGGACAGGGGGCGAAACTGAAGCTTTCTTT
-	TRBV3-1	TRBJ2-1	few	CASSQDEGRSEQFF	TGTGCCAGCAGCCAAGATGAAGGGCGTAGTGAGCAGTTCTTC
TRBD1	TRBV7-8	TRBJ1-4	few	CASSFSGGLANEKLFF	TGTGCCAGCAGCTTCTCAGGGGGCTTGGCTAATGAAAAACTGTTTTTT
TRBD2	TRBV11-2	TRBJ2-5	-	CASSGLEGTQYF	TGTGCCAGCAGTGGACTAGAAGGGACCCAGTACTTC
TRBD2	TRBV7-8	TRBJ2-1	-	CASSLGRGLAKFNEQFF	TGTGCCAGCAGCTTAGGAAGGGGACTAGCCAAGTTCAATGAGCAGTTCTTC